This TCR beta chain was captured in a study of cytomegalovirus exposure and HLA in healthy donors. V lost 5 bases and J 4 bases, leaving 6 bases between the germline ends. CDR1 is LNHDA and CDR2 is SQIVND in the germline V gene (reference sequence). This CDR3 is 12 amino acids long. PCR used 60 Vbeta primers and 13 Jbeta primers. The protocol was immunoSEQ multiplex PCR, while the TCRdb copy is restricted to in-frame clones and leaves out a portion. The data contain roughly 200,000 clones, approximately 80% of them singletons. Material: PBMCs. The sequence came from a woman between 40 and 50 years old in good health and CMV-seronegative. The chain carries TRBV19 and TRBJ1-5, with D unresolved. The CDR3, as DNA: TGTGCCAGTAGTCCCCTTAATCAGCCCCAGCATTTT. Its translation: CASSPLNQPQHF. The complete variable domain, with remaining parts taken from reference TRBV19 and TRBJ1-5, reads DGGITQSPKYLFRKEGQNVTLSCEQNLNHDAMYWYRQDPGQGLRLIYYSQIVNDFQKGDIAEGYSVSREKKESFPLTVTSAQKNPTAFYLCASSPLNQPQHFGDGTRLSIL.